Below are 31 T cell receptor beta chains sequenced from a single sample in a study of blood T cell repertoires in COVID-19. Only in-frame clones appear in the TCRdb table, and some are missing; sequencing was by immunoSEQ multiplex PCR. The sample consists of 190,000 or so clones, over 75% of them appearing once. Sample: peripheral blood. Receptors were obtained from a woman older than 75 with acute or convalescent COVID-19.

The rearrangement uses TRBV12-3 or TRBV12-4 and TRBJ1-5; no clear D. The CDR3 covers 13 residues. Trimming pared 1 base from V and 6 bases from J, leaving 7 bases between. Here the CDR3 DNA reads TGTGCCAGCAGTTTAGGTGCGGGTCAGCCCCAGCATTTT. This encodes CASSLGAGQPQHF.

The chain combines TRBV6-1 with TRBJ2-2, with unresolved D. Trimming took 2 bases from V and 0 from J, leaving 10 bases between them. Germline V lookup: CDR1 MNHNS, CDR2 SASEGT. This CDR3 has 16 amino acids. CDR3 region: CASSELGSTNTGELFF. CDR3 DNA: TGTGCCAGCAGTGAACTCGGTAGCACGAACACCGGGGAGCTGTTTTTT.

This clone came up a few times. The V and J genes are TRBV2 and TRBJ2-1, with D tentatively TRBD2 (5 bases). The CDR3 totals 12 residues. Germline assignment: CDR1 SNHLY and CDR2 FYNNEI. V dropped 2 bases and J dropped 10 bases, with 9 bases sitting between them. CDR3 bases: TGTGCCAGCAGTGAACTAGCTCCAGAGCAGTTCTTC. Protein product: CASSELAPEQFF.

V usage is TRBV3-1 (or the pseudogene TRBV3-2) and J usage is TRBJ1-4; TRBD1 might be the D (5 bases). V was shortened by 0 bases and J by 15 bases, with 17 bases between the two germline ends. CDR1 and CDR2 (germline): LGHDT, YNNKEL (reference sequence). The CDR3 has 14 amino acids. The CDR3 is CASSQEGGDRPLFF. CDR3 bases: TGTGCCAGCAGCCAAGAAGGCGGGGACCGCCCGTTGTTTTTT.

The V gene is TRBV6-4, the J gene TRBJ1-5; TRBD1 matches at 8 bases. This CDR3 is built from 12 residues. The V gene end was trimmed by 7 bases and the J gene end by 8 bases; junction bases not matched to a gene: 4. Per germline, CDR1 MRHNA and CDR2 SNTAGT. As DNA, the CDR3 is TGTGCCAGCACGGAACAGGGGGAGCCCCAGCATTTT. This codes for CASTEQGEPQHF.

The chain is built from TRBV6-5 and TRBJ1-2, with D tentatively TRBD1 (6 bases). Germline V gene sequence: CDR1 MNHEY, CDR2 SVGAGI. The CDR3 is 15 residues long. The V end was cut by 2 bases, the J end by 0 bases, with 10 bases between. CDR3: CASSYEGGPNYGYTF. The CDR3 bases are TGTGCCAGCAGTTACGAAGGGGGTCCTAACTATGGCTACACCTTC.

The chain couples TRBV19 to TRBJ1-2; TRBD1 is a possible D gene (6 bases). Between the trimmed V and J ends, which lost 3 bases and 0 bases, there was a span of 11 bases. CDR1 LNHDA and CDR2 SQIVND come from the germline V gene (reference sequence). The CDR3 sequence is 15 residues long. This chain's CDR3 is CASSIGRTANYGYTF. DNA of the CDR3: TGTGCCAGTAGTATCGGCCGGACAGCTAACTATGGCTACACCTTC.

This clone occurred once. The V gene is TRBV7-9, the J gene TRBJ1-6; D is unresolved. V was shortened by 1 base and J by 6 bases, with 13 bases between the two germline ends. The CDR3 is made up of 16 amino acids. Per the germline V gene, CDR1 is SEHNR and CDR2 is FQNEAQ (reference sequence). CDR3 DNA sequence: TGTGCCAGCAGCTTAGGGGGAGGTGGTAGTAATTCACCCCTCCACTTT. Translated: CASSLGGGGSNSPLHF.

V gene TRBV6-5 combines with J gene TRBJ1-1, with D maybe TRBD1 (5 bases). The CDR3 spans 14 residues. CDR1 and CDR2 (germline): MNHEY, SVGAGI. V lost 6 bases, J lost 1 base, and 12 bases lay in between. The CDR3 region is CASRGDSWNTEAFF. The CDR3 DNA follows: TGTGCCAGCAGGGGGGACTCCTGGAACACTGAAGCTTTCTTT.

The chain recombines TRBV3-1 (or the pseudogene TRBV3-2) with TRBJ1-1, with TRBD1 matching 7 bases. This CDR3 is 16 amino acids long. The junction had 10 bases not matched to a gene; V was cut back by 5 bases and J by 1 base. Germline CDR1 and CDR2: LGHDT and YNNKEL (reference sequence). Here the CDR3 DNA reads TGTGCCAGCAGCTCAAAGGGGGCTGGGCGGAACACTGAAGCTTTCTTT. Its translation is CASSSKGAGRNTEAFF.

The CDR3 sequence: CASSSPSDREGVGETQYF. DNA of the CDR3: TGTGCCAGCAGTTCCCCCTCTGATAGGGAGGGCGTGGGGGAGACCCAGTACTTC. The chain recombines TRBV27 with TRBJ2-5; 7 nucleotides align to TRBD2. The trim removed 4 bases at V and 5 bases at J, leaving 19 bases unmatched. The CDR3 totals 18 residues. In germline, CDR1 is MNHEY, CDR2 SMNVEV (reference sequence).

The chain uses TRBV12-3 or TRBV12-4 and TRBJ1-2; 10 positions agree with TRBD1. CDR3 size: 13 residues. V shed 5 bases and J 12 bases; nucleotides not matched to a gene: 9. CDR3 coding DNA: TGTGCCAGCAGTGTCGTTTCCGGGACAGGGGACACCTTC. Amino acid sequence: CASSVVSGTGDTF.

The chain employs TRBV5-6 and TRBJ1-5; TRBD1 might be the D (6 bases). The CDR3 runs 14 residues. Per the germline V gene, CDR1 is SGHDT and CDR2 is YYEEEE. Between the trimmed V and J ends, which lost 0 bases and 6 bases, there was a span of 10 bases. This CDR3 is CASSLGAGAQPQHF. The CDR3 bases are TGTGCCAGCAGCTTGGGGGCGGGGGCTCAGCCCCAGCATTTT.

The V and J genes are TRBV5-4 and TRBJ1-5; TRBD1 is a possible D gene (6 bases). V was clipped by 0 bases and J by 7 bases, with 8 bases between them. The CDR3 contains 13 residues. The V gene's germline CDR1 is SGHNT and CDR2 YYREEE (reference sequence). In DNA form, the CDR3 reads TGTGCCAGCAGCTTGGCAGGGGAGCAGCCCCAGCATTTT. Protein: CASSLAGEQPQHF.

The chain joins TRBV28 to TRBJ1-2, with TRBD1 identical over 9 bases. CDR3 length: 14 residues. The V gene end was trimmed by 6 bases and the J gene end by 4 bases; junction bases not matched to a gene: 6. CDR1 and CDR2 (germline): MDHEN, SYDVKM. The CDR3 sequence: CASRTDRGSYGYTF. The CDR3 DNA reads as TGTGCCAGCAGGACTGACAGGGGGAGCTATGGCTACACCTTC.

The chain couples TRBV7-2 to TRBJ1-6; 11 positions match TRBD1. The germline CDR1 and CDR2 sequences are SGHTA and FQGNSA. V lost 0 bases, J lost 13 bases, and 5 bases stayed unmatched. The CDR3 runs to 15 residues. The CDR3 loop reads CASSLALGQGAPLHF. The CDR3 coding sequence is TGTGCCAGCAGCTTAGCGCTAGGACAGGGGGCCCCCCTCCACTTT. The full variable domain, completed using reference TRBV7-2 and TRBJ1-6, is GAGVSQSPSNKVTEKGKDVELRCDPISGHTALYWYRQSLGQGLEFLIYFQGNSAPDKSGLPSDRFSAERTGGSVSTLTIQRTQQEDSAVYLCASSLALGQGAPLHFGNGTRLTVT.

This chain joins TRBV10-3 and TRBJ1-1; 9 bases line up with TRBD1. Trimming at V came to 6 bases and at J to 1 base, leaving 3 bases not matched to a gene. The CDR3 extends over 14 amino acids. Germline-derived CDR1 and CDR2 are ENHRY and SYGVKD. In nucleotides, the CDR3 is TGTGCCATCAGCACAGGGGGCTCGAACACTGAAGCTTTCTTT. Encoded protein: CAISTGGSNTEAFF.

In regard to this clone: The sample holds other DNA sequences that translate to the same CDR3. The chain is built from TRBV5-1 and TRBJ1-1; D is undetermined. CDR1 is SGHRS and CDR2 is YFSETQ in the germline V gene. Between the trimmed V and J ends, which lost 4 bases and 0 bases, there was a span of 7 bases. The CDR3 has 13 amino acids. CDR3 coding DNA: TGCGCCAGCAGCCTGGTAATGAACACTGAAGCTTTCTTT. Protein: CASSLVMNTEAFF.

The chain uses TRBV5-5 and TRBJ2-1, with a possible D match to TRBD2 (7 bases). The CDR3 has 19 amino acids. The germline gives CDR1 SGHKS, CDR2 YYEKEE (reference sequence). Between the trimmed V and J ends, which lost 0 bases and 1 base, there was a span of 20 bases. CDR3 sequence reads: CASSLEGVGGPFSYNEQFF. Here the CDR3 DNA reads TGTGCCAGCAGCTTGGAAGGAGTCGGGGGGCCTTTTTCCTACAATGAGCAGTTCTTC.

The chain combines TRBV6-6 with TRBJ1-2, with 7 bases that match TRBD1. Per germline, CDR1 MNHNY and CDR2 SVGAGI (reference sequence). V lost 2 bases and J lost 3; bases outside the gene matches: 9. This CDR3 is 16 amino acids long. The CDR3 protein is CASSYTSQGLDYGYTF. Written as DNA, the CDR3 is TGTGCCAGCAGTTACACCTCACAGGGGTTGGACTATGGCTACACCTTC.

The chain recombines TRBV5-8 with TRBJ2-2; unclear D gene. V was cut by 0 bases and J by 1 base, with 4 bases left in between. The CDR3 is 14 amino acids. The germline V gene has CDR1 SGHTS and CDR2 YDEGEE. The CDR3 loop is CASSLGLNTGELFF. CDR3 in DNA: TGTGCCAGCAGCTTGGGGCTGAACACCGGGGAGCTGTTTTTT.

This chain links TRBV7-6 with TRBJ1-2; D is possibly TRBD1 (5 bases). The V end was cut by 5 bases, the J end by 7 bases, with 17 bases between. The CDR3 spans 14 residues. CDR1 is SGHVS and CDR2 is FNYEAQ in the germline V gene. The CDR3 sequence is CASSTSQGEGGYTF. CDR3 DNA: TGTGCCAGCAGCACCTCCCAAGGGGAAGGTGGCTACACCTTC.

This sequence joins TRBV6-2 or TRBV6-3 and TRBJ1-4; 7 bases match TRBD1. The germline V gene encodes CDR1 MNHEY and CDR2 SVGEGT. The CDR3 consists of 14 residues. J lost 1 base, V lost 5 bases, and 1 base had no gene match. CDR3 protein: CASSRQGTNEKLFF. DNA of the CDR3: TGTGCCAGCAGTCGACAGGGAACTAATGAAAAACTGTTTTTT.

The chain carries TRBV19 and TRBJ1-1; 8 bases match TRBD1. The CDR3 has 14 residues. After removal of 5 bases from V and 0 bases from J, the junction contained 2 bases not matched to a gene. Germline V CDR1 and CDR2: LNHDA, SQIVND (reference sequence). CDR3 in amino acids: CASSVQGVNTEAFF. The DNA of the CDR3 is TGTGCCAGTAGTGTACAGGGGGTGAACACTGAAGCTTTCTTT.

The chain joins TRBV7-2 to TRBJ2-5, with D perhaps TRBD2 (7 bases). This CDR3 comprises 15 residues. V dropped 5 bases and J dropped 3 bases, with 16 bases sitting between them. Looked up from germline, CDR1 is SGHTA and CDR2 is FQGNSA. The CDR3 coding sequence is TGTGCCAGCAGCGGACGGAGAGGGGGGGAAGAGACCCAGTACTTC. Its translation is CASSGRRGGEETQYF.

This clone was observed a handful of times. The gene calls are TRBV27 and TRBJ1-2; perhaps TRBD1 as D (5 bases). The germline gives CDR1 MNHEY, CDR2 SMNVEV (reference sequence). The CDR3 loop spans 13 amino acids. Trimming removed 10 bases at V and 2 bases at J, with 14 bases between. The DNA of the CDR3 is TGTGCCACCAGATTGGGGCAAAACTATGGCTACACCTTC. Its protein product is CATRLGQNYGYTF.

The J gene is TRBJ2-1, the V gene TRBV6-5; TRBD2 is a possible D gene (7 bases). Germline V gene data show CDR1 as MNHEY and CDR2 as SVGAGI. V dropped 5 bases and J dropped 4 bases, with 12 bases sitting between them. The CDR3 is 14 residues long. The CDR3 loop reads CASSLGGAYNEQFF. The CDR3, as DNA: TGTGCCAGCAGTCTGGGGGGGGCTTACAATGAGCAGTTCTTC.

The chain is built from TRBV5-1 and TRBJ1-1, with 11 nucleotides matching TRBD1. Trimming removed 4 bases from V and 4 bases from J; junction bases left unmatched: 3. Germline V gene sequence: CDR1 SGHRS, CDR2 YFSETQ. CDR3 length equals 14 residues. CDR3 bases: TGCGCCAGCAGCACAGGGACAGGGGGCACTGAAGCTTTCTTT. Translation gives CASSTGTGGTEAFF.

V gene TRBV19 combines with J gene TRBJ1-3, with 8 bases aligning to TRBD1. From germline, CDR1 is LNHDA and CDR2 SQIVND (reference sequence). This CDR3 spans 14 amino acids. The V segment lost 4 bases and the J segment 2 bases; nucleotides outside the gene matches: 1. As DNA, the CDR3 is TGTGCCAGTAGTACGACAGGGGCTGGAAACACCATATATTTT. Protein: CASSTTGAGNTIYF. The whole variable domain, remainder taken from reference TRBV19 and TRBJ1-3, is DGGITQSPKYLFRKEGQNVTLSCEQNLNHDAMYWYRQDPGQGLRLIYYSQIVNDFQKGDIAEGYSVSREKKESFPLTVTSAQKNPTAFYLCASSTTGAGNTIYFGEGSWLTVV.

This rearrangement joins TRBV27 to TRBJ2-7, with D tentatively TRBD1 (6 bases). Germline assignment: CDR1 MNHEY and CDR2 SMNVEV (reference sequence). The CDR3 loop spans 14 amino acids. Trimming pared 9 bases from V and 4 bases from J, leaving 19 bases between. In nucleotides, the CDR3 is TGTGCCAGTGCCTTGGGGGCGAGAGGTTACGAGCAGTACTTC. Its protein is CASALGARGYEQYF.

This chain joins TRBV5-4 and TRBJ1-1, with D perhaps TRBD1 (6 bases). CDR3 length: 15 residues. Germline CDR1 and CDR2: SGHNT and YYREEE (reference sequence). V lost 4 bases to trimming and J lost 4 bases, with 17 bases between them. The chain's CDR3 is CASSGKSGDLTEAFF. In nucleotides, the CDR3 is TGTGCCAGCAGCGGAAAATCAGGGGACCTCACTGAAGCTTTCTTT.